This T cell receptor beta chain was sequenced during a study of blood T cell repertoires in COVID-19. Overall study: In each case, the material was cDNA or gDNA derived from T cells, B-cell-depleted T cells, or PBMCs.

CDR3 length: 16 residues. Germline CDR1 SGHTA, CDR2 FQGNSA. V gave up 2 bases and J gave up 1 base; unmatched junction bases: 3. Sequencing used immunoSEQ multiplex PCR; TCRdb keeps in-frame clones, though not all of them. The sample carries about 290,000 clones, roughly 80% recorded once. The specimen sequenced was peripheral blood. The clonotype comes from a woman between 50 and 59 years old with active or convalescent COVID-19. The chain is built from TRBV7-2 and TRBJ2-3, with 10 bases identical to TRBD1. DNA of the CDR3: TGTGCCAGCAGCTTATATGGGACAGGGGGCACAGATACGCAGTATTTT. It codes for CASSLYGTGGTDTQYF.